This TCR beta chain originates from a study of cytomegalovirus exposure and HLA in healthy donors. Study conclusions and caveats: The listing of 150 to 200 TCR beta chains classed them as cytomegalovirus-associated. Most TCR sequences showed up rarely, but some public TCRs showed up in many donors. It was confirmed in vitro that three of the CMV-associated chains were specific for CMV antigens.

Using immunoSEQ multiplex PCR, the repertoire was profiled, and TCRdb retains in-frame clones only, with some absent. The repertoire includes about 360,000 clones, more than 80% of them detected once, and about 0.8% sits in the top ten. Details on this clone: The antigen remains unidentified.

CDR3 length: 13 residues. Germline V gene lookup returns CDR1 MDHEN and CDR2 SYDVKM. V lost 5 bases to trimming and J lost 1 base, with 8 bases between them. The sequence derives from a woman younger than 30 in good health and CMV-seronegative. V usage is TRBV28 and J usage is TRBJ1-1; TRBD1 might be the D (5 bases). The sample consisted of PBMCs. CDR3 sequence (DNA): TGTGCCAGCAGTACAGGACCGAACACTGAAGCTTTCTTT. Its translation is CASSTGPNTEAFF.